This TCR beta chain stems from a study of cytomegalovirus exposure and HLA in healthy donors. There are 13 residues in the CDR3. Germline loops: CDR1 SGHAT, CDR2 FQNNGV. Trimming took 0 bases from V and 6 from J, leaving 9 bases between them. Amplification used 60 Vbeta primers and 13 Jbeta primers. Here immunoSEQ multiplex PCR was the method, and the copy in TCRdb shows in-frame clones only, minus some. Of 75,000 to 90,000 clones listed, about 79% are singletons. The sequencing input was PBMCs. The clonotype was recovered from a male donor in good health and CMV-seropositive. This chain links TRBV11-2 with TRBJ2-7; D might be TRBD2 (5 bases). CDR3 nucleotide sequence: TGTGCCAGCAGCTTAGAATACACTAGCGAGCAGTACTTC. The encoded protein is CASSLEYTSEQYF.